The rows below give T cell receptor beta chains drawn from one sample of a study of blood T cell repertoires in COVID-19. Profiled with immunoSEQ multiplex PCR; TCRdb holds only in-frame clones, not every one. The table lists fewer than 300,000 clones, about 93% of them singletons. The sample taken for sequencing was PBMCs or T cells enriched from blood (not recorded which). Receptors were obtained from a woman in her thirties who had recovered from COVID-19. The CDR3 runs from the conserved cysteine through the conserved F or W. Each record gives: clone size, V gene, J gene, D gene, CDR3 protein, CDR3 DNA. A D gene is named only where the DNA matches it firmly. For some rows the clone size is stated as once, few or many, or as a class when expanded; others skip it.

clone size: NA
V gene: TRBV2
J gene: TRBJ2-7
D gene: NA
CDR3 protein: CASSVQASYEQYF
CDR3 DNA: TGTGCCAGCAGTGTTCAGGCATCCTACGAGCAGTACTTC

clone size: NA
V gene: TRBV11-2
J gene: TRBJ2-5
D gene: NA
CDR3 protein: CASSLEGLPQTQYF
CDR3 DNA: TGTGCCAGCAGCTTAGAGGGCCTACCGCAGACCCAGTACTTC

clone size: NA
V gene: TRBV19
J gene: TRBJ1-1
D gene: NA
CDR3 protein: CASSIGGTRGTEAFF
CDR3 DNA: TGTGCCAGTAGTATAGGAGGGACAAGGGGCACTGAAGCTTTCTTT

clone size: NA
V gene: TRBV10-3
J gene: TRBJ2-1
D gene: NA
CDR3 protein: CAISEPEGPYNEQFF
CDR3 DNA: TGTGCCATCAGTGAGCCCGAGGGCCCGTACAATGAGCAGTTCTTC

clone size: NA
V gene: TRBV9
J gene: TRBJ2-1
D gene: NA
CDR3 protein: CASSEGSGSYNEQFF
CDR3 DNA: TGTGCCAGCAGCGAGGGCAGCGGGTCCTACAATGAGCAGTTCTTC

clone size: NA
V gene: TRBV30
J gene: TRBJ1-3
D gene: TRBD1
CDR3 protein: CAWSGTGLSGNTIYF
CDR3 DNA: TGTGCCTGGAGCGGGACAGGCCTCTCTGGAAACACCATATATTTT

clone size: NA
V gene: TRBV29-1
J gene: TRBJ1-5
D gene: NA
CDR3 protein: CSVAGDGPSQHF
CDR3 DNA: TGCAGCGTGGCGGGGGATGGGCCGTCCCAGCATTTT

clone size: NA
V gene: TRBV7-8
J gene: TRBJ1-6
D gene: NA
CDR3 protein: CASQASSYNSPLHF
CDR3 DNA: TGTGCCAGCCAGGCGAGCTCCTATAATTCACCCCTCCACTTT

clone size: NA
V gene: TRBV21-1
J gene: TRBJ1-6
D gene: NA
CDR3 protein: CASSCFPTAGFIGPLHF
CDR3 DNA: TGTGCCAGCAGCTGTTTCCCAACGGCAGGATTTATCGGACCCCTCCACTTT

clone size: NA
V gene: TRBV18
J gene: TRBJ1-2
D gene: TRBD1
CDR3 protein: CASSPGQEIYGYTF
CDR3 DNA: TGTGCCAGCTCACCGGGACAGGAAATATATGGCTACACCTTC

clone size: NA
V gene: TRBV7-9
J gene: TRBJ2-7
D gene: NA
CDR3 protein: CASSHSGSSYEQYF
CDR3 DNA: TGTGCCAGCAGCCATTCAGGATCCTCCTACGAGCAGTACTTC

clone size: NA
V gene: TRBV24-1
J gene: TRBJ2-3
D gene: TRBD2
CDR3 protein: CATSDFGTSYTDTQYF
CDR3 DNA: TGTGCCACCAGTGATTTCGGGACTAGCTACACAGATACGCAGTATTTT

clone size: NA
V gene: TRBV29-1
J gene: TRBJ1-1
D gene: TRBD1
CDR3 protein: CSVEGTGGTNTEAFF
CDR3 DNA: TGCAGCGTTGAAGGGACAGGGGGGACGAACACTGAAGCTTTCTTT

clone size: NA
V gene: TRBV7-9
J gene: TRBJ1-3
D gene: NA
CDR3 protein: CASSLAGENTIYF
CDR3 DNA: TGTGCCAGCAGCTTAGCAGGGGAAAACACCATATATTTT

clone size: NA
V gene: TRBV28
J gene: TRBJ2-2
D gene: NA
CDR3 protein: CASSLGQIPNTGELFF
CDR3 DNA: TGTGCCAGCAGTTTGGGGCAGATACCGAACACCGGGGAGCTGTTTTTT

clone size: few
V gene: TRBV5-1
J gene: TRBJ2-3
D gene: TRBD2
CDR3 protein: CASSLEASGSSTDTQYF
CDR3 DNA: TGCGCCAGCAGCTTGGAGGCTAGCGGGAGCAGCACAGATACGCAGTATTTT

clone size: once
V gene: TRBV11-2
J gene: TRBJ2-2
D gene: NA
CDR3 protein: CASSLTVNTGELFF
CDR3 DNA: TGTGCCAGCAGCTTAACAGTGAACACCGGGGAGCTGTTTTTT

clone size: NA
V gene: TRBV3-1/TRBV3-2
J gene: TRBJ1-2
D gene: NA
CDR3 protein: CASSPRDRGANYGYTF
CDR3 DNA: TGTGCCAGCAGCCCGCGGGACCGGGGGGCCAACTATGGCTACACCTTC

clone size: NA
V gene: TRBV28
J gene: TRBJ1-4
D gene: NA
CDR3 protein: CASSLGGATNEKLFF
CDR3 DNA: TGTGCCAGCAGTTTGGGGGGTGCAACTAATGAAAAACTGTTTTTT

clone size: NA
V gene: TRBV3-1/TRBV3-2
J gene: TRBJ1-1
D gene: NA
CDR3 protein: CASSQEGRANTEAFF
CDR3 DNA: TGTGCCAGCAGCCAAGAGGGCAGGGCGAACACTGAAGCTTTCTTT

clone size: NA
V gene: TRBV2
J gene: TRBJ2-7
D gene: TRBD2
CDR3 protein: CASSERLAVDEQYF
CDR3 DNA: TGTGCCAGCAGTGAGAGACTAGCGGTAGACGAGCAGTACTTC

clone size: NA
V gene: TRBV12-3/TRBV12-4
J gene: TRBJ2-7
D gene: NA
CDR3 protein: CASSFGRTYEQYF
CDR3 DNA: TGTGCCAGCAGTTTCGGCAGGACCTACGAGCAGTACTTC

clone size: NA
V gene: TRBV30
J gene: TRBJ2-1
D gene: NA
CDR3 protein: CANEGSSYNEQFF
CDR3 DNA: TGTGCCAACGAGGGTAGCTCCTACAATGAGCAGTTCTTC

clone size: NA
V gene: TRBV10-3
J gene: TRBJ1-2
D gene: TRBD1
CDR3 protein: CAISERRDRGDGYTF
CDR3 DNA: TGTGCCATCAGTGAGCGCCGGGACAGGGGAGATGGCTACACCTTC

clone size: NA
V gene: TRBV12-3/TRBV12-4
J gene: TRBJ1-1
D gene: NA
CDR3 protein: CASSLDREAEAFF
CDR3 DNA: TGTGCCAGCAGTTTAGACAGGGAAGCAGAAGCTTTCTTT

clone size: NA
V gene: TRBV7-6
J gene: TRBJ2-5
D gene: TRBD2
CDR3 protein: CASSQGGLAGESHLPETQYF
CDR3 DNA: TGTGCCAGCAGCCAAGGGGGACTAGCGGGAGAATCGCATCTTCCAGAGACCCAGTACTTC

clone size: NA
V gene: TRBV25-1
J gene: TRBJ1-4
D gene: TRBD1
CDR3 protein: CASRGQVNEKLFF
CDR3 DNA: TGTGCCAGCAGGGGACAGGTTAATGAAAAACTGTTTTTT

clone size: NA
V gene: TRBV10-1
J gene: TRBJ2-5
D gene: NA
CDR3 protein: CASSESRTAQETQYF
CDR3 DNA: TGCGCCAGCAGTGAGTCCAGGACAGCTCAAGAGACCCAGTACTTC

clone size: NA
V gene: TRBV25-1
J gene: TRBJ1-1
D gene: TRBD1
CDR3 protein: CASAPTGRLSTEAFF
CDR3 DNA: TGTGCCAGCGCACCGACAGGGAGGCTTAGTACTGAAGCTTTCTTT

clone size: NA
V gene: TRBV6-2/TRBV6-3
J gene: TRBJ1-2
D gene: NA
CDR3 protein: CASSSSQRGYQNYGYTF
CDR3 DNA: TGTGCCAGCAGTTCCTCTCAGCGGGGGTATCAAAACTATGGCTACACCTTC

clone size: NA
V gene: TRBV9
J gene: TRBJ1-1
D gene: NA
CDR3 protein: CASSTARAGNTEAFF
CDR3 DNA: TGTGCCAGCAGTACAGCCCGGGCGGGAAACACTGAAGCTTTCTTT

clone size: NA
V gene: TRBV5-1
J gene: TRBJ1-2
D gene: TRBD1
CDR3 protein: CASSTTGGNYGYTF
CDR3 DNA: TGCGCCAGCAGCACGACAGGGGGCAACTATGGCTACACCTTC

clone size: NA
V gene: TRBV3-1/TRBV3-2
J gene: TRBJ2-7
D gene: NA
CDR3 protein: CASEGNEQYF
CDR3 DNA: TGTGCCAGCGAGGGAAACGAGCAGTACTTC

clone size: NA
V gene: TRBV28
J gene: TRBJ1-4
D gene: NA
CDR3 protein: CASSSPRGRDEKLFF
CDR3 DNA: TGTGCCAGCAGTTCACCCAGAGGCCGGGATGAAAAACTGTTTTTT

clone size: NA
V gene: TRBV4-3
J gene: TRBJ2-3
D gene: TRBD1
CDR3 protein: CASSPGGSTDTQYF
CDR3 DNA: TGCGCCAGCAGCCCAGGGGGCTCCACAGATACGCAGTATTTT

clone size: NA
V gene: TRBV5-1
J gene: TRBJ1-3
D gene: NA
CDR3 protein: CASSLTTGNTIYF
CDR3 DNA: TGCGCCAGCAGCTTAACCACAGGAAACACCATATATTTT

clone size: NA
V gene: TRBV24-1
J gene: TRBJ2-2
D gene: TRBD1
CDR3 protein: CATSGGDRGTGELFF
CDR3 DNA: TGTGCCACCAGTGGGGGGGACAGGGGCACCGGGGAGCTGTTTTTT

clone size: NA
V gene: TRBV6-6
J gene: TRBJ2-7
D gene: NA
CDR3 protein: CASRPGASYEQYF
CDR3 DNA: TGTGCCAGCAGACCAGGGGCGTCCTACGAGCAGTACTTC

clone size: NA
V gene: TRBV30
J gene: TRBJ2-3
D gene: NA
CDR3 protein: CAWSVSRAPLYTDTQYF
CDR3 DNA: TGTGCCTGGAGTGTAAGCAGGGCCCCACTTTACACAGATACGCAGTATTTT

clone size: NA
V gene: TRBV19
J gene: TRBJ2-2
D gene: TRBD2
CDR3 protein: CASSLAGVNTGELFF
CDR3 DNA: TGTGCCAGTAGTCTAGCGGGAGTGAACACCGGGGAGCTGTTTTTT

clone size: NA
V gene: TRBV27
J gene: TRBJ1-2
D gene: NA
CDR3 protein: CASSLTGNYGYTF
CDR3 DNA: TGTGCCAGCAGTTTAACCGGGAACTATGGCTACACCTTC

clone size: NA
V gene: TRBV15
J gene: TRBJ2-7
D gene: TRBD2
CDR3 protein: CATSTPRLAGAMYEQYF
CDR3 DNA: TGTGCCACCAGCACCCCGAGACTAGCGGGAGCGATGTACGAGCAGTACTTC

clone size: once
V gene: TRBV2
J gene: TRBJ2-1
D gene: TRBD2
CDR3 protein: CASSVVAGPYNEQFF
CDR3 DNA: TGTGCCAGCAGTGTGGTAGCGGGACCGTACAATGAGCAGTTCTTC

clone size: NA
V gene: TRBV30
J gene: TRBJ1-5
D gene: TRBD1
CDR3 protein: CAWNRDRGNQPQHF
CDR3 DNA: TGTGCCTGGAACAGGGACAGGGGGAATCAGCCCCAGCATTTT

clone size: few
V gene: TRBV30
J gene: TRBJ1-6
D gene: NA
CDR3 protein: CAWSAVDNSPLHF
CDR3 DNA: TGTGCCTGGAGTGCAGTCGATAATTCACCCCTCCACTTT

clone size: NA
V gene: TRBV27
J gene: TRBJ1-6
D gene: NA
CDR3 protein: CASSFRQNNSPLHF
CDR3 DNA: TGTGCCAGCAGCTTCCGACAAAATAATTCACCCCTCCACTTT

clone size: NA
V gene: TRBV2
J gene: TRBJ2-3
D gene: TRBD2
CDR3 protein: CASSSEAGVGSDTQYF
CDR3 DNA: TGTGCCAGCAGTTCGGAAGCGGGAGTAGGGTCAGATACGCAGTATTTT

clone size: NA
V gene: TRBV5-6
J gene: TRBJ1-1
D gene: NA
CDR3 protein: CASSLGAEGNTEAFF
CDR3 DNA: TGTGCCAGCAGCTTGGGGGCCGAGGGGAACACTGAAGCTTTCTTT

clone size: NA
V gene: TRBV19
J gene: TRBJ1-6
D gene: NA
CDR3 protein: CATRIRYRDPYNSPLHF
CDR3 DNA: TGTGCCACCAGAATCCGCTACAGGGACCCCTATAATTCACCCCTCCACTTT

clone size: NA
V gene: TRBV3-1/TRBV3-2
J gene: TRBJ1-2
D gene: NA
CDR3 protein: CASSHGQSFYGYTF
CDR3 DNA: TGTGCCAGCAGCCACGGACAGTCCTTCTATGGCTACACCTTC

clone size: NA
V gene: TRBV5-4
J gene: TRBJ1-1
D gene: TRBD1
CDR3 protein: CASSARQGGITEAFF
CDR3 DNA: TGTGCCAGCAGCGCACGACAGGGTGGGATAACTGAAGCTTTCTTT

clone size: NA
V gene: TRBV7-9
J gene: TRBJ2-5
D gene: TRBD2
CDR3 protein: CASSSAIAGEKETQYF
CDR3 DNA: TGTGCCAGCAGCTCCGCTATAGCGGGAGAAAAAGAGACCCAGTACTTC

clone size: NA
V gene: TRBV15
J gene: TRBJ2-2
D gene: TRBD2
CDR3 protein: CATSRSSGGNTGELFF
CDR3 DNA: TGTGCCACCAGCAGGTCTAGCGGGGGTAACACCGGGGAGCTGTTTTTT

clone size: NA
V gene: TRBV27
J gene: TRBJ1-2
D gene: TRBD1
CDR3 protein: CASRGLGQSSYGYTF
CDR3 DNA: TGTGCCAGCAGGGGATTGGGACAGAGTAGCTATGGCTACACCTTC

clone size: NA
V gene: TRBV11-2
J gene: TRBJ1-5
D gene: NA
CDR3 protein: CASSEQRGQPQHF
CDR3 DNA: TGTGCCAGCAGCGAGCAGAGAGGTCAGCCCCAGCATTTT

clone size: NA
V gene: TRBV24-1
J gene: TRBJ1-1
D gene: NA
CDR3 protein: CATSDSLGPAFF
CDR3 DNA: TGTGCCACCAGTGATTCCCTTGGCCCCGCTTTCTTT

clone size: NA
V gene: TRBV28
J gene: TRBJ2-7
D gene: NA
CDR3 protein: CASRNRTRYEQYF
CDR3 DNA: TGTGCCAGCAGAAACCGGACTCGCTACGAGCAGTACTTC

clone size: NA
V gene: TRBV6-5
J gene: TRBJ2-5
D gene: NA
CDR3 protein: CASSYSTQQETQYF
CDR3 DNA: TGTGCCAGCAGTTACTCGACTCAGCAAGAGACCCAGTACTTC

clone size: NA
V gene: TRBV28
J gene: TRBJ2-7
D gene: NA
CDR3 protein: CASSHKGYEQYF
CDR3 DNA: TGTGCCAGCAGTCACAAGGGGTACGAGCAGTACTTC

clone size: NA
V gene: TRBV9
J gene: TRBJ2-3
D gene: TRBD2
CDR3 protein: CASSVKRELLDTQYF
CDR3 DNA: TGTGCCAGCAGCGTAAAGCGGGAGTTGTTAGATACGCAGTATTTT